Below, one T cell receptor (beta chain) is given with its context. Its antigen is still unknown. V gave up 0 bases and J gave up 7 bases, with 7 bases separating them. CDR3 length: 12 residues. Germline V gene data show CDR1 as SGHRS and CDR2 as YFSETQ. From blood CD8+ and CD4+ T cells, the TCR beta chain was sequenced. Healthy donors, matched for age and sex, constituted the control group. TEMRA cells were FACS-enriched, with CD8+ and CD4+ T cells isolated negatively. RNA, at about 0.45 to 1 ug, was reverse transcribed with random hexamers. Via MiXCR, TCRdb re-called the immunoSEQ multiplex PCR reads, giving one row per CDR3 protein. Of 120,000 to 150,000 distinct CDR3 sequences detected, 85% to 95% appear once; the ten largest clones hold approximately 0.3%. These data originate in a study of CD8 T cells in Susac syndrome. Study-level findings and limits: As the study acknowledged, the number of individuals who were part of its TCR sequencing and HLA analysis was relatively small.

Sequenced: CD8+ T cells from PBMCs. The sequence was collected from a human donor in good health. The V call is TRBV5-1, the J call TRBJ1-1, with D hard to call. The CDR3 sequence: CASSLGPNEAFF. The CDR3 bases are TGCGCCAGCAGCTTGGGTCCCAATGAAGCTTTCTTT.